The text below deals with one TCR beta chain. Looked up from germline, CDR1 is MDHEN and CDR2 is SYDVKM. V shed 6 bases and J shed 4 bases, with 15 bases lying between them. This CDR3 contains 15 residues. These data belong to a study of blood T cell repertoires in COVID-19. TCRdb's copy holds only in-frame clones and misses some; the assay was immunoSEQ multiplex PCR. Here the sample spans more than 200,000 clones, around 87% being singletons. The sample consisted of PBMCs or T cells enriched from blood (not recorded which). The chain combines TRBV28 with TRBJ1-4, with D maybe TRBD1 (6 bases). This receptor was obtained from a man aged 25 to 45 in a cohort exposed to, infected with or recovered from COVID-19 (not recorded which). The DNA of the CDR3 is TGTGCCAGCAGCCCACAGGGACGGTATAATGAAAAACTGTTTTTT. It yields the protein CASSPQGRYNEKLFF.